The 24 T cell receptor beta chains below all came from one sample that was sequenced in a study of T cell repertoires in cytomegalovirus infection. A single record per CDR3 protein comes from TCRdb applying MiXCR to the reads. The table includes more than 250,000 distinct CDR3 sequences, around a quarter detected once. Antigens of these TCRs are unknown. Sequenced material: cultured PBMCs, taken from culture after CMV antigen stimulation. These receptor sequences come from a human donor in good health (CMV status not recorded). Some clones in this sample may be carry-over from other donors' samples.

The CDR3 nucleotides are TGTGCCAGCAGTACCCCCCGGACAGGTTTAATCTTGAGCTCCTACAATGAGCAGTTCTTC. Protein product: CASSTPRTGLILSSYNEQFF. The chain recombines TRBV28 with TRBJ2-1, with 7 bases fitting TRBD1. Unmatched junction bases numbered 19, after V lost 5 bases and J lost 0 bases. The CDR3 is 20 residues long. The V gene's germline CDR1 is MDHEN and CDR2 SYDVKM.

Many counts were recorded for this clonotype. This chain connects TRBV7-9 to TRBJ2-1; 7 positions match TRBD2. Germline assignment: CDR1 SEHNR and CDR2 FQNEAQ (reference sequence). J gave up 6 bases and V 1 base, and 6 bases lay outside the gene matches. The CDR3 is made up of 15 amino acids. The CDR3 sequence is CASSLVGDYPNEQFF. DNA of the CDR3: TGTGCCAGCAGCTTAGTGGGGGACTACCCCAATGAGCAGTTCTTC.

A few counts support this clonotype. The genes are TRBV2 and TRBJ1-3, with D uncertain. The V end lost 3 bases, the J end lost 5 bases, and 11 bases lay between the germline ends. This CDR3 comprises 14 residues. Per the germline V gene, CDR1 is SNHLY and CDR2 is FYNNEI. The CDR3 DNA sequence: TGTGCCAGCAGTGATCTCGATGGGAGAAACACCATATATTTT. Its protein is CASSDLDGRNTIYF. Drawing the rest from reference TRBV2 and TRBJ1-3, the complete variable domain is EPEVTQTPSHQVTQMGQEVILRCVPISNHLYFYWYRQILGQKVEFLVSFYNNEISEKSEIFDDQFSVERPDGSNFTLKIRSTKLEDSAMYFCASSDLDGRNTIYFGEGSWLTVV.

The J gene is TRBJ1-4, the V gene TRBV6-6; 9 nucleotides align to TRBD1. Looked up from germline, CDR1 is MNHNY and CDR2 is SVGAGI (reference sequence). J was trimmed by 3 bases and V by 8 bases; bases with no gene match: 19. CDR3 length: 19 residues. CDR3 sequence: CASGVLTGGRFSANEKLFF. DNA for the CDR3: TGTGCCAGCGGAGTATTGACAGGGGGACGATTCTCGGCTAATGAAAAACTGTTTTTT.

V and J are TRBV11-2 and TRBJ2-1; D is uncertain. The V end was cut by 4 bases, the J end by 9 bases, with 7 bases between. Germline V gene lookup returns CDR1 SGHAT and CDR2 FQNNGV. The CDR3 is made up of 11 amino acids. Here the CDR3 reads CASSYRGEQFF. The CDR3 DNA sequence: TGTGCCAGCAGCTACCGAGGTGAGCAGTTCTTC.

This clonotype was found a few times. The chain uses TRBV12-3 or TRBV12-4 and TRBJ2-2, with D tentatively TRBD1 (5 bases). The CDR3 consists of 15 residues. Trimming removed 2 bases from V and 4 bases from J, with 11 bases in between. The CDR3 region is CASSLFQGGTGELFF. The CDR3 nucleotides are TGTGCCAGCAGTTTATTTCAGGGTGGCACCGGGGAGCTGTTTTTT.

The J gene is TRBJ2-5, the V gene TRBV20-1; TRBD2 aligns across 7 bases. In germline, CDR1 is DFQATT, CDR2 SNEGSKA (reference sequence). CDR3 size: 15 residues. The junction had 14 bases not matched to a gene; V was cut back by 3 bases and J by 7 bases. The CDR3 bases are TGCAGTGCTAGGGGACTAAGCGGAGGGGTCGGGACCCAGTACTTC. Translating gives CSARGLSGGVGTQYF.

V is TRBV19 and J is TRBJ2-1; TRBD2 aligns across 8 bases. The J segment lost 4 bases and the V segment lost 3 bases, leaving 5 bases of the junction unmatched. Germline V gene data show CDR1 as LNHDA and CDR2 as SQIVND (reference sequence). The CDR3 spans 15 residues. The CDR3 DNA reads TGTGCCAGTAGTATGTCGCGGGGGGCGTACAATGAGCAGTTCTTC. It encodes CASSMSRGAYNEQFF.

The rearrangement links TRBV30 to TRBJ2-7; possible D gene TRBD1, 5 bases. Trimming took off 0 bases at V and 2 bases at J, with 17 bases between the two ends. Per the germline V gene, CDR1 is GTSNPN and CDR2 is SVGIG (reference sequence). The CDR3 is 16 amino acids. In nucleotides, the CDR3 is TGTGCCTGGAGTGTACGCCTAGTAAAGGGGCCCTACGAGCAGTACTTC. Translating it yields CAWSVRLVKGPYEQYF. The full variable domain, completed using reference TRBV30 and TRBJ2-7, is SQTIHQWPATLVQPVGSPLSLECTVEGTSNPNLYWYRQAAGRGLQLLFYSVGIGQISSEVPQNLSASRPQDRQFILSSKKLLLSDSGFYLCAWSVRLVKGPYEQYFGPGTRLTVT.

This clonotype occurred a few times. The J gene is TRBJ2-7, the V gene TRBV7-9, with 7 positions matching TRBD1. V shed 4 bases, J shed 2 bases, and the junction held 11 bases outside the gene matches. The CDR3 spans 16 residues. Germline loops: CDR1 SEHNR, CDR2 FQNEAQ (reference sequence). Written as DNA, the CDR3 is TGTGCCAGCAGCTCCCCCAACCGACAGGGAACCTACGAGCAGTACTTC. It translates to CASSSPNRQGTYEQYF.

The CDR3 coding sequence is TGTGCCAGCAGGACAGGGAGGAGCACAGATACGCAGTATTTT. Translation gives CASRTGRSTDTQYF. V and J are TRBV12-3 or TRBV12-4 and TRBJ2-3; possibly TRBD1 for D (7 bases). V gave up 6 bases and J gave up 0 bases, with 10 bases separating them. The CDR3 is 14 amino acids.

This clonotype came up many times. The rearrangement uses TRBV19 and TRBJ2-7; 7 positions match TRBD1. Germline V gene sequence: CDR1 LNHDA, CDR2 SQIVND (reference sequence). Trimming removed 4 bases from V and 5 bases from J; junction bases left unmatched: 8. CDR3 length equals 14 residues. DNA for the CDR3: TGTGCCAGTAGTAGCATGACAGGGATCCACGAGCAGTACTTC. Its protein is CASSSMTGIHEQYF.

This clonotype was detected a few times. The chain employs TRBV29-1 and TRBJ1-2; the match to TRBD1 covers 7 bases. This CDR3 region has 14 residues. V shed 3 bases, J shed 0 bases, and the junction held 4 bases outside the gene matches. Germline V gene data show CDR1 as SQVTM and CDR2 as ANQGSEA. Here the CDR3 DNA reads TGCAGCGTTGACAGGGGGGGAACTAACTATGGCTACACCTTC. It translates to CSVDRGGTNYGYTF.

The chain recombines TRBV10-2 with TRBJ2-7; no definite D call. Trimming shortened V by 2 bases and J by 3 bases, and 8 bases separated the two germline ends. The CDR3 has 13 residues. The germline gives CDR1 WSHSY, CDR2 SAAADI. Here the CDR3 reads CASSETGIYEQYV. CDR3 DNA: TGCGCCAGCAGTGAGACTGGGATCTACGAGCAGTACGTC.

In its sample, this clonotype was seen a few times. The genes are TRBV7-9 and TRBJ2-1; 15 positions agree with TRBD2. After removal of 5 bases from V and 7 bases from J, the junction contained 9 bases not matched to a gene. The CDR3 is 17 amino acids. CDR1 and CDR2 (germline): SEHNR, FQNEAQ (reference sequence). The CDR3 bases are TGTGCCAGCAGCCGCGGGACTGGACTAGCGGGGGGGAATGAGCAGTTCTTC. Protein: CASSRGTGLAGGNEQFF.

Notes on this clonotype: Given a much more abundant clone one base away, this may be a read error. The chain links TRBV7-2 to TRBJ2-5; D is tentatively TRBD1 or TRBD2 (5 bases each). CDR3 length equals 15 residues. Germline CDR1 is SGHTA and CDR2 is FQGNSA. With 8 bases removed from V and 4 bases from J, the gap between germline ends came to 20 bases. CDR3 sequence reads: CASGVGWAGRETQYF. The CDR3 coding sequence is TGTGCCAGCGGCGTAGGGTGGGCAGGGAGAGAGACCCAGTACTTC.

V and J are TRBV18 and TRBJ2-7; 7 bases line up with TRBD1. The CDR3 is 14 amino acids. CDR1 and CDR2 (germline): KGHSH, LQKENI. V was clipped by 3 bases and J by 1 base; unmatched bases: 3. CDR3 loop: CASSPGQQSYEQYF. CDR3 nucleotides: TGTGCCAGCTCACCGGGACAGCAGTCCTACGAGCAGTACTTC.

Here the CDR3 DNA reads TGTGCCAGCAGCTTACCCCCGGGACTAGCGGGAGTTCGGGATGAGCAGTTCTTC. The encoded protein is CASSLPPGLAGVRDEQFF. J is TRBJ2-1 and V is TRBV7-2, with 14 positions matching TRBD2. V was clipped by 2 bases and J by 8 bases; unmatched bases: 11. Germline assignment: CDR1 SGHTA and CDR2 FQGNSA. This CDR3 contains 18 residues.

This clonotype has only a few counts. The rearrangement joins TRBV6-2 or TRBV6-3 to TRBJ1-5; 8 bases are a match to TRBD1. CDR1 MNHEY and CDR2 SVGEGT come from the germline V gene. V gave up 2 bases and J gave up 5 bases; unmatched junction bases: 11. The CDR3 runs 17 residues. The DNA for the CDR3 is TGTGCCAGCAGTTACGGCCAGGGGGCGATTTATCATCAGCCCCAGCATTTT. Translation gives CASSYGQGAIYHQPQHF.

This clonotype has a count of ten or more. The chain employs TRBV15 and TRBJ2-1; 7 bases align to TRBD2. The CDR3 loop spans 17 amino acids. Germline CDR1 reads LNHNV; CDR2 reads YYDKDF (reference sequence). V lost 2 bases to trimming and J lost 7 bases; unmatched junction nucleotides: 14. The CDR3 region has the DNA TGTGCCACCAGCAGATCGAGAGGTGGCGGGAGAGGAAATGAGCAGTTCTTC. Encoded protein: CATSRSRGGGRGNEQFF.

This clonotype was seen many times. The chain is built from TRBV6-2 or TRBV6-3 and TRBJ2-1, with a weak D call TRBD2 (5 bases). Germline V gives CDR1 MNHEY, CDR2 SVGEGT. V lost 2 bases, J lost 0 bases, and 14 bases lay in between. The CDR3 has 17 residues. CDR3 residues: CASSYVRIASSYNEQFF. The CDR3 nucleotides are TGTGCCAGCAGTTACGTCCGTATAGCGAGCTCCTACAATGAGCAGTTCTTC.

This clonotype has a count of ten or more. The chain combines TRBV30 with TRBJ2-1; TRBD1 matches 7 bases. V lost 5 bases to trimming and J lost 4 bases; unmatched junction nucleotides: 8. Germline CDR1 GTSNPN, CDR2 SVGIG (reference sequence). The CDR3 sequence is 14 residues long. The CDR3 spells CAWAGTDRYNEQFF. Written as DNA, the CDR3 is TGTGCCTGGGCCGGGACAGATAGATACAATGAGCAGTTCTTC.

The CDR3 loop reads CASSFSFGGGELFF. The CDR3 DNA is TGTGCCAGCAGCTTCTCCTTTGGGGGCGGGGAGCTGTTTTTT. V and J are TRBV7-2 and TRBJ2-2; TRBD1 or TRBD2 may be the D gene (5 bases each). The CDR3 spans 14 residues. Deletions cut 3 bases from V and 7 bases from J, with 12 bases between. The V gene's germline CDR1 is SGHTA and CDR2 FQGNSA.

This clonotype was seen at least ten times. The chain joins TRBV7-8 to TRBJ1-5; D perhaps matches TRBD1 (6 bases). Germline values: CDR1 SGHVS, CDR2 FQNEAQ. Trimming shortened V by 1 base and J by 0 bases, and 10 bases separated the two germline ends. The CDR3 totals 16 residues. CDR3 sequence: CASSLEGGYSNQPQHF. CDR3 bases: TGTGCCAGCAGCTTAGAAGGGGGATATAGCAATCAGCCCCAGCATTTT.